A selection of T cell receptor beta chains follows, all from one sample in a study of blood T cell repertoires in COVID-19. The repertoire was sequenced with immunoSEQ multiplex PCR; TCRdb's copy has only in-frame clones and lacks some. The sample records 70,000 or so clones, 80% being singletons. Sequences were obtained from peripheral blood. The source is a man aged 50-59 years with COVID-19, enrolled during active disease. CDR3s include the opening cysteine and the closing phenylalanine or tryptophan. Fields, in order: clone size, J gene, V gene, D gene, CDR3 length, CDR3 DNA, CDR3 protein. The D gene is left open where the match is weak. Clone size appears in some rows only: once, few, many, or a class for an expanded clone.

>once|TRBJ2-4|TRBV19|-|13
TGTGCCAGTAGTATAGGGAGCAAAAACATTCAGTACTTC
CASSIGSKNIQYF
>-|TRBJ2-7|TRBV19|TRBD2|13
TGTGCCAGTAGTATTCGAGGGACTAACGAGCAGTACTTC
CASSIRGTNEQYF
>few|TRBJ1-6|TRBV1|-|16
TGCACCAGCAGCCATGGACAGGAGATTCAGGTCTCACCCCTCCACTTT
CTSSHGQEIQVSPLHF
>-|TRBJ2-3|TRBV19|TRBD1|15
TGTGCCAGTAGGGAGACAGGGTTGGGCACAGATACGCAGTATTTT
CASRETGLGTDTQYF
>-|TRBJ1-6|TRBV18|TRBD1|16
TGTGCCAGCTCGGGGAACCGGGACAGATTTGCATCACCCCTCCACTTT
CASSGNRDRFASPLHF
>-|TRBJ2-7|TRBV24-1|TRBD2|14
TGTGCCACCAGTCTTTCGGGGGGACCCTACGAGCAGTACTTC
CATSLSGGPYEQYF
>-|TRBJ1-1|TRBV7-9|TRBD1|16
TGTGCCAGCGGCGGACAGGGGCTAGCCCCGGGCACTGAAGCTTTCTTT
CASGGQGLAPGTEAFF
>-|TRBJ2-2|TRBV24-1|TRBD1|16
TGTGCCACCACCGGACAGGGGGCGCGGAACACCGGGGAGCTGTTTTTT
CATTGQGARNTGELFF
>-|TRBJ2-1|TRBV30|TRBD2|15
TGTGCCTGGAGTGTCCGGACTAGATCCTACAATGAGCAGTTCTTC
CAWSVRTRSYNEQFF
>-|TRBJ2-1|TRBV6-6|TRBD1|16
TGTGCCAGCAGACGCCAGGGGGATGGATCCTACAATGAGCAGTTCTTC
CASRRQGDGSYNEQFF
>-|TRBJ2-3|TRBV24-1|-|17
TGTGCCACCAGTGATCCGGCGGGCGGGCGAGGCACAGATACGCAGTATTTT
CATSDPAGGRGTDTQYF
>-|TRBJ2-3|TRBV6-4|TRBD1|16
TGTGCCAGCAGTGACTCGACGCAGGGGGACACAGATACGCAGTATTTT
CASSDSTQGDTDTQYF
>-|TRBJ1-2|TRBV12-3/TRBV12-4|-|13
TGTGCCAGCAGTTCGGGAGCTAAAACCGGCTACACCTTC
CASSSGAKTGYTF
>-|TRBJ2-5|TRBV6-1|TRBD1|18
TGTGCCAGCAGTGCCCGGGACAGGGGCCTCTCAGCCCAAGAGACCCAGTACTTC
CASSARDRGLSAQETQYF
>-|TRBJ1-4|TRBV7-9|TRBD1|15
TGTGCCAGCAGCCTCGGACAGGGACTTAATGAAAAACTGTTTTTT
CASSLGQGLNEKLFF
>-|TRBJ2-3|TRBV6-5|-|13
TGTGCCAGCACCGAGTCAGGTACAGATACGCAGTATTTT
CASTESGTDTQYF
>once|TRBJ2-3|TRBV18|TRBD1|14
TGTGCAATAGCCCGGGACAGCAGCACAGATACGCAGTATTTT
CAIARDSSTDTQYF
>-|TRBJ2-5|TRBV10-1|TRBD2|16
TGCGCCAGGGAGCTGTGGCTAGCGGGAGGTGGAGAGACCCAGTACTTC
CARELWLAGGGETQYF
>-|TRBJ1-6|TRBV9|TRBD1|16
TGTGCCAGCAGCGGACACCGGGACAGATATAATTCACCCCTCCACTTT
CASSGHRDRYNSPLHF
>-|TRBJ2-3|TRBV7-2|TRBD2|16
TGTGCCAGCAGCTTAGGACTAGCGGGGTACACAGATACGCAGTATTTT
CASSLGLAGYTDTQYF
>-|TRBJ2-5|TRBV7-9|TRBD1|13
TGTGCCAGCAGCTGGACAGGGTTGGAGACCCAGTACTTC
CASSWTGLETQYF
>once|TRBJ2-7|TRBV10-3|TRBD1|15
TGTGCCATCAGTGTTAAGGACAGGCTTTCGGACGAGCAGTACTTC
CAISVKDRLSDEQYF
>-|TRBJ2-7|TRBV15|-|15
TGTGCCACCGAACAAAGGGGAAGGTCTGCCTACGAGCAGTACTTC
CATEQRGRSAYEQYF
>once|TRBJ2-1|TRBV6-5|-|15
TGTGCCAGCAGTTCGACCGGGACTGGAACGAATGAGCAGTTCTTC
CASSSTGTGTNEQFF
>-|TRBJ2-3|TRBV19|TRBD1|18
TGTGCCAGTAGTATGTTCCCCTCCGGGACAGGGGTGGCAGATACGCAGTATTTT
CASSMFPSGTGVADTQYF
>-|TRBJ2-5|TRBV7-2|-|15
TGTGCCAGCAGCTCCCCCGGGATGCGACAAGAGACCCAGTACTTC
CASSSPGMRQETQYF
>-|TRBJ2-3|TRBV28|TRBD1|14
TGTGCCAGCGGTAGACAGGGGATTAAAGATACGCAGTATTTT
CASGRQGIKDTQYF
>few|TRBJ1-6|TRBV30|TRBD1|13
TGTGCCTGGGCCGGGACAGGGTTTTCACCCCTCCACTTT
CAWAGTGFSPLHF
>-|TRBJ2-5|TRBV11-2|TRBD2|15
TGTGCCAGCAGCTTAGGCCTAGCGGCGGCGGAGACCCAGTACTTC
CASSLGLAAAETQYF
>-|TRBJ2-1|TRBV3-1/TRBV3-2|TRBD2|16
TGTGCCAGCAGCCAAGAGAGCGGGACCTTCTACAATGAGCAGTTCTTC
CASSQESGTFYNEQFF
>-|TRBJ1-4|TRBV4-3|TRBD1|15
TGCGCCAGCAGCCAAGGGGGGACAGGGCGGGAAAAACTGTTTTTT
CASSQGGTGREKLFF
>-|TRBJ2-7|TRBV2|-|13
TGTGCCAGCAGTGCGCTCAGAAACTACGAGCAGTACTTC
CASSALRNYEQYF
>-|TRBJ2-7|TRBV7-6|TRBD2|16
TGTGCCAGCAGCTTAGCGCCGGCTAGCGGGGCCTACGAGCAGTACTTC
CASSLAPASGAYEQYF
>-|TRBJ2-3|TRBV5-1|TRBD1|18
TGCGCCAGCAGCTTGGGCGGGACAGGGAGGAGACACGCAGATACGCAGTATTTT
CASSLGGTGRRHADTQYF
>once|TRBJ2-1|TRBV19|TRBD2|17
TGTGCCAGTAGTATGGAAGGAAGCGGGAGGGTCTACAATGAGCAGTTCTTC
CASSMEGSGRVYNEQFF
>-|TRBJ2-7|TRBV5-1|TRBD1|16
TGCGCCAGCAGAACCGGGACAGGTACCCGTTTGAGCGAGCAGTACTTC
CASRTGTGTRLSEQYF
>-|TRBJ2-1|TRBV24-1|TRBD1|17
TGTGCCACCAGTGGAGGACAGGGGAGAAGCTCCTACAATGAGCAGTTCTTC
CATSGGQGRSSYNEQFF
>-|TRBJ2-2|TRBV11-1|TRBD1|15
TGTGCCAGCAGCTCATACAGGGGATACACCGGGGAGCTGTTTTTT
CASSSYRGYTGELFF
>-|TRBJ2-2|TRBV2|-|13
TGTGCCAGCATGAACAGTCGTACCGGGGAGCTGTTTTTT
CASMNSRTGELFF
>-|TRBJ2-7|TRBV28|-|14
TGTGCCAGCATCCTAGATACCTACTCCTACGAGCAGTACTTC
CASILDTYSYEQYF
>few|TRBJ2-1|TRBV7-2|TRBD2|14
TGTGCCAGCAGCTTAGAGTCGGGACTAGCGGGACAGTTCTTC
CASSLESGLAGQFF
>-|TRBJ1-1|TRBV6-2/TRBV6-3|TRBD1|15
TGTGCCAGCACCCCGGGACAGGGCTTTTTCCCTGAAGCTTTCTTT
CASTPGQGFFPEAFF
>-|TRBJ2-7|TRBV6-6|TRBD1|13
TGTGCCAGCAGGCCGGACAGGGGAACCGAGCAGTACTTC
CASRPDRGTEQYF
>-|TRBJ1-5|TRBV5-6|-|15
TGTGCCAGCAGCTTGATGGGGCGGAACAATCAGCCCCAGCATTTT
CASSLMGRNNQPQHF
>-|TRBJ2-7|TRBV7-6|TRBD2|17
TGTGCCAGCAGCCTAGCGGGCGGGAGTGCTGCTTTCTACGAGCAGTACTTC
CASSLAGGSAAFYEQYF
>medium-sized|TRBJ2-2|TRBV6-2/TRBV6-3|-|16
TGTGCCAGCAGTTATTCCGGGAATAGGAACACCGGGGAGCTGTTTTTT
CASSYSGNRNTGELFF
>-|TRBJ1-4|TRBV4-2|-|15
TGTGCCAGCAGCCAAGAATCGGGGAGGGCTGAAAAACTGTTTTTT
CASSQESGRAEKLFF
>few|TRBJ1-4|TRBV30|-|13
TGTGCCTGGAGTGTACTCGTTAATGAAAAACTGTTTTTT
CAWSVLVNEKLFF
>-|TRBJ2-7|TRBV7-6|-|15
TGTGCCAGCAGCTTAGTCCAGGGGACCTTCAACGAGCAGTACTTC
CASSLVQGTFNEQYF
>-|TRBJ1-2|TRBV7-9|-|13
TGTGCCAGCAGCTTAGAACTGAACTATGGCTACACCTTC
CASSLELNYGYTF
>-|TRBJ2-5|TRBV6-2/TRBV6-3|-|13
TGTGCCAGCAGTTATGCCAGCCCAGGGACCCAGTACTTC
CASSYASPGTQYF
>-|TRBJ2-1|TRBV24-1|-|17
TGTGCCACCAGTGATGACCGCGGTCGGAGCTCCTACAATGAGCAGTTCTTC
CATSDDRGRSSYNEQFF
>-|TRBJ2-1|TRBV9|TRBD2|13
TGTGCCAGCAGCGGTAGCGGGTACAATGAGCAGTTCTTC
CASSGSGYNEQFF
>-|TRBJ1-3|TRBV10-2|-|14
TGCGCCAGCATAGACTCGAACTCTGGAAACACCATATATTTT
CASIDSNSGNTIYF
>-|TRBJ2-1|TRBV30|-|15
TGTGCTTACCAATACCAACTGGCAGGGGGGAATGAGCAGTTCTTC
CAYQYQLAGGNEQFF
>-|TRBJ2-1|TRBV9|-|14
TGTGCCAGCAGCGTAGATCCGAGGGATAATGAGCAGTTCTTC
CASSVDPRDNEQFF